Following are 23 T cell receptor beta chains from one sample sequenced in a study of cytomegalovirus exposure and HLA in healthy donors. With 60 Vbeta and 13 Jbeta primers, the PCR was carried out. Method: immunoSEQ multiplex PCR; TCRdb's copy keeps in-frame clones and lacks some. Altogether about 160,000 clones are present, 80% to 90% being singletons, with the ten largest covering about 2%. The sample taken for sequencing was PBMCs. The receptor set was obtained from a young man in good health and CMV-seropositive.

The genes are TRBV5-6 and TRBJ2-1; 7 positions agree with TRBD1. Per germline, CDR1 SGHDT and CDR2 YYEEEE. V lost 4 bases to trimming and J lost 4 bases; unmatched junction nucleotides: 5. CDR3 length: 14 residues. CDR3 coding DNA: TGTGCCAGCAGCACCGGGACAGTTTACAATGAGCAGTTCTTC. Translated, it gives CASSTGTVYNEQFF.

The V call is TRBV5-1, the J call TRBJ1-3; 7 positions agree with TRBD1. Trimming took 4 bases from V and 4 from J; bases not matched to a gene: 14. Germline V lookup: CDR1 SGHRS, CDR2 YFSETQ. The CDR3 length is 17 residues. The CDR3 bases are TGCGCCAGCAGCATCCTTGCTGTCGGACAGGTCGGAAACACCATATATTTT. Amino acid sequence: CASSILAVGQVGNTIYF. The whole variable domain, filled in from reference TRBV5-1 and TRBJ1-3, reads KAGVTQTPRYLIKTRGQQVTLSCSPISGHRSVSWYQQTPGQGLQFLFEYFSETQRNKGNFPGRFSGRQFSNSRSEMNVSTLELGDSALYLCASSILAVGQVGNTIYFGEGSWLTVV.

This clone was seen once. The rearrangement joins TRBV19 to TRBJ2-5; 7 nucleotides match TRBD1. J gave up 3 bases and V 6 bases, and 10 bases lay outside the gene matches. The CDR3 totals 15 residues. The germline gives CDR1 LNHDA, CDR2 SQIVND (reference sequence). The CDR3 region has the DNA TGTGCCAGTAGCTTACCGGGACAGCCAAAAGAGACCCAGTACTTC. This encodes CASSLPGQPKETQYF. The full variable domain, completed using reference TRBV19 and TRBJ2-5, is DGGITQSPKYLFRKEGQNVTLSCEQNLNHDAMYWYRQDPGQGLRLIYYSQIVNDFQKGDIAEGYSVSREKKESFPLTVTSAQKNPTAFYLCASSLPGQPKETQYFGPGTRLLVL.

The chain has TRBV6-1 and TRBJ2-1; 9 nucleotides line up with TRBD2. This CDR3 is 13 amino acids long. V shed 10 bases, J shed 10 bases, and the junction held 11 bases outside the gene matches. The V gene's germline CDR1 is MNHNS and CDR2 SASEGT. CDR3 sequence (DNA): TGTGCCACCAAAGTGGAGCTAGCGGGGGAGCAGTTCTTC. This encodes CATKVELAGEQFF.

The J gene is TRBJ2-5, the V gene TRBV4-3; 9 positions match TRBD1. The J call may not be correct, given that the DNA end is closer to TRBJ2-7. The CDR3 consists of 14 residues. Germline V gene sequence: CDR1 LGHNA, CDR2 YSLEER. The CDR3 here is CASSRDREIGEQYF. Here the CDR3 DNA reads TGCGCCAGCAGCCGGGACAGGGAGATAGGCGAGCAGTACTTC.

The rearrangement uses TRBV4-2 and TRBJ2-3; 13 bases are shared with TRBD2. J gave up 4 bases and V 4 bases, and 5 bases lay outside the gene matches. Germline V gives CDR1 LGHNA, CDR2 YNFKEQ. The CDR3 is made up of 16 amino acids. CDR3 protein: CASSLRLAGGADTQYF. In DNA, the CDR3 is TGTGCCAGCAGCCTCAGACTAGCGGGGGGTGCAGATACGCAGTATTTT.

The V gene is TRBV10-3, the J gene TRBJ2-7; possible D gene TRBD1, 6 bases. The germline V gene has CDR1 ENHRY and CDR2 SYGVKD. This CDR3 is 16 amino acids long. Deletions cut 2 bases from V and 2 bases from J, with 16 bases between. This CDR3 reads CAISERVGTGTYEQYF. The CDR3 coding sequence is TGTGCCATCAGTGAGCGGGTCGGAACAGGGACCTACGAGCAGTACTTC.

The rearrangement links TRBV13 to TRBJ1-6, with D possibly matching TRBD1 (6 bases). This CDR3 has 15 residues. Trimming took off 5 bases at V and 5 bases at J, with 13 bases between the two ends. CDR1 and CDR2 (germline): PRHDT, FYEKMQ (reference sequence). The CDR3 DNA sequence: TGTGCCAGCAGCCCAGGACAGCTAAATAATTCACCCCTCCACTTT. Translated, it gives CASSPGQLNNSPLHF. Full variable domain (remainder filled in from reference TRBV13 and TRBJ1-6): AAGVIQSPRHLIKEKRETATLKCYPIPRHDTVYWYQQGPGQDPQFLISFYEKMQSDKGSIPDRFSAQQFSDYHSELNMSSLELGDSALYFCASSPGQLNNSPLHFGNGTRLTVT.

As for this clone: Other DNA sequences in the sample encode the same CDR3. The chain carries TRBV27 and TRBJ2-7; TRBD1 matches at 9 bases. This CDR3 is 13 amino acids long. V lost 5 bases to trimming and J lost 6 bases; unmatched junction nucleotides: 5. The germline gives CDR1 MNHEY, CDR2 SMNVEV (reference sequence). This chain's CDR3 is CASSPRQGGEQYF. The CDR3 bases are TGTGCCAGCAGTCCAAGACAGGGGGGCGAGCAGTACTTC.

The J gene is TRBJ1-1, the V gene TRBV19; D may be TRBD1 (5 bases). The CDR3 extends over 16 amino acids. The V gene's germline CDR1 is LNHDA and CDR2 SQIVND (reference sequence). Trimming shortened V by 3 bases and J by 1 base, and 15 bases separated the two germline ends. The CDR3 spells CASSMGLILGNTEAFF. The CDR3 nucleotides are TGTGCCAGTAGTATGGGACTGATCCTTGGGAACACTGAAGCTTTCTTT.

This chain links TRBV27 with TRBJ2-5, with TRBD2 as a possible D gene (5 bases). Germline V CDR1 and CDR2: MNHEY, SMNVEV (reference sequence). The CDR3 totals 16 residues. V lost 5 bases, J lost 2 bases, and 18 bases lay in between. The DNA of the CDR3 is TGTGCCAGCAGTCCGAGGGTATGGGCCTCACAAGAGACCCAGTACTTC. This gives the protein CASSPRVWASQETQYF.

CDR3 residues: CASSLWRADTQYF. The CDR3 region has the DNA TGTGCCAGCAGCCTGTGGCGGGCCGATACGCAGTATTTT. This chain links TRBV5-4 with TRBJ2-3; perhaps TRBD2 as D (5 bases). The CDR3 consists of 13 residues. V was cut by 4 bases and J by 6 bases, with 12 bases left in between. Germline CDR1 and CDR2: SGHNT and YYREEE (reference sequence).

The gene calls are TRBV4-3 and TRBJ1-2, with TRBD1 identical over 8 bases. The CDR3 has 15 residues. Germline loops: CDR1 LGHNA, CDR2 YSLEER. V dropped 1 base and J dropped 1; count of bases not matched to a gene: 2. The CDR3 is CASSQGTGINYGYTF. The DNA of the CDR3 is TGCGCCAGCAGCCAAGGGACAGGGATTAACTATGGCTACACCTTC.

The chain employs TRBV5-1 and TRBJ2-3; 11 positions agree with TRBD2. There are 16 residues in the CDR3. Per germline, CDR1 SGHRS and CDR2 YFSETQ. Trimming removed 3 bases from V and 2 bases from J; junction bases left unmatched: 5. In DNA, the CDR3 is TGCGCCAGCAGCTCTAGCGGGGGGTTCTACACAGATACGCAGTATTTT. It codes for CASSSSGGFYTDTQYF.

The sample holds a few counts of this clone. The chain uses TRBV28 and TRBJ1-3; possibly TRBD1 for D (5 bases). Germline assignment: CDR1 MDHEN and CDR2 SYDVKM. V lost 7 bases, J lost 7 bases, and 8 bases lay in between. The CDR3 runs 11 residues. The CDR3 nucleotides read TGTGCCAGCATGGGGGGGAACACCATATATTTT. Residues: CASMGGNTIYF. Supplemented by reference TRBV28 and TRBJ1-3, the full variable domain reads DVKVTQSSRYLVKRTGEKVFLECVQDMDHENMFWYRQDPGLGLRLIYFSYDVKMKEKGDIPEGYSVSREKKERFSLILESASTNQTSMYLCASMGGNTIYFGEGSWLTVV.

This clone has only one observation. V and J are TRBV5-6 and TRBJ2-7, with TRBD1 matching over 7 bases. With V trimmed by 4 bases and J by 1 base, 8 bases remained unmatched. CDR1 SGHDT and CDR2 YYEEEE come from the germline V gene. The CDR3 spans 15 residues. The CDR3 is CASSPTGKASYEQYF. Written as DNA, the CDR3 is TGTGCCAGCAGCCCGACAGGGAAGGCTTCCTACGAGCAGTACTTC.

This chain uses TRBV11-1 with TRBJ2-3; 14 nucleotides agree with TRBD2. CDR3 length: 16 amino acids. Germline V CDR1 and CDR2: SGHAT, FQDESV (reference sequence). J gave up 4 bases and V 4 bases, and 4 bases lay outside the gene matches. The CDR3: CASSSRLAGGPDTQYF. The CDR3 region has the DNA TGTGCCAGCAGCTCCAGACTAGCGGGGGGGCCAGATACGCAGTATTTT.

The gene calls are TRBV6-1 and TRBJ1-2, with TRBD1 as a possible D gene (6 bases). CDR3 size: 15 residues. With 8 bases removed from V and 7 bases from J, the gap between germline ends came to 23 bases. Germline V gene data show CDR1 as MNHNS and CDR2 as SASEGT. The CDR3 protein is CASLKGQPGKGGYTF. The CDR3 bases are TGTGCCAGCCTTAAGGGACAACCGGGTAAGGGTGGCTACACCTTC.

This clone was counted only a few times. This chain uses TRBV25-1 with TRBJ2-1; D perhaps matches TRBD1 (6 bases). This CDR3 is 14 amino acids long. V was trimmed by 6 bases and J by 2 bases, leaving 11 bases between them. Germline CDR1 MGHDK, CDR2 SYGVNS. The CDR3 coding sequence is TGTGCCAGCAGGGAGGCAGGGGCCTACAATGAGCAGTTCTTC. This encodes CASREAGAYNEQFF.

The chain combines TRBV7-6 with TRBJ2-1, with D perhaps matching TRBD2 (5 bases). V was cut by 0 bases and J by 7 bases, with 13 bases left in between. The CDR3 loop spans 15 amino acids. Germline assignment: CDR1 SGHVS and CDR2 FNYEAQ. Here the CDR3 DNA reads TGTGCCAGCAGCTTAGCCGGGAATAGGCCGAATGAGCAGTTCTTC. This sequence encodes CASSLAGNRPNEQFF.

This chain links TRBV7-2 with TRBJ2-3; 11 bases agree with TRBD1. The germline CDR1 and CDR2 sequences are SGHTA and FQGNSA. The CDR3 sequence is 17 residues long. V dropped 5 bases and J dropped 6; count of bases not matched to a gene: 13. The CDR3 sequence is CASSGQPSDRGLDTQYF. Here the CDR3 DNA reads TGTGCCAGCAGCGGGCAACCCTCGGACAGGGGGCTGGATACGCAGTATTTT.

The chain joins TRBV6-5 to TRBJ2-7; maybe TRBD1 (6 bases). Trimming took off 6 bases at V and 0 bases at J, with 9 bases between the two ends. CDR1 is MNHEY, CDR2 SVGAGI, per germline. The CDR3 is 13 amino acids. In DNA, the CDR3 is TGTGCCAGCAGCCGGACAGCCTCCTACGAGCAGTACTTC. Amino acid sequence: CASSRTASYEQYF.

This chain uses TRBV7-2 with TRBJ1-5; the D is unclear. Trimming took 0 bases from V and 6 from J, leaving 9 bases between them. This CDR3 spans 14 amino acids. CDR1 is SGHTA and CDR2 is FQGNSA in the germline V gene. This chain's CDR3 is CASSLALRGQPQHF. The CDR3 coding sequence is TGTGCCAGCAGCTTAGCGCTCCGGGGTCAGCCCCAGCATTTT.